The next 26 T cell receptor beta chains were all read from a single sample in a study of T cell responses to AZD1222 COVID-19 vaccine. The method was immunoSEQ multiplex PCR; TCRdb's version includes in-frame clones alone and lacks a portion of them. Of approximately 170,000 clones listed, around 93% are singletons. The sequenced sample was peripheral blood, obtained on day 0 of AZD1222 vaccination. These TCRs come from an adult in good health.

This sequence joins TRBV21-1 and TRBJ2-5; TRBD2 is the table's D call and was not checked against the DNA. TRBV21-1 is a pseudogene segment. The CDR3 covers 19 residues. CDR3 loop: CASSKAQGRLAGVGETQYF. The CDR3, as DNA: TGTGCCAGCAGCAAAGCGCAGGGGAGGCTAGCGGGAGTGGGGGAGACCCAGTACTTC.

CDR3 residues: CASSLGARVDGYTF. The DNA for the CDR3 is TGTGCCAGCAGTTTAGGCGCACGTGTCGATGGCTACACCTTC. This rearrangement joins TRBV27 to TRBJ1-2; D not resolved. Germline V gene lookup returns CDR1 MNHEY and CDR2 SMNVEV (reference sequence). The CDR3 length is 14 residues. V gave up 2 bases and J gave up 6 bases, with 13 bases separating them.

The chain employs TRBV19 and TRBJ2-1; D is perhaps TRBD2 (6 bases). Trimming removed 9 bases from V and 5 bases from J, with 23 bases in between. CDR1 is LNHDA, CDR2 SQIVND, per germline (reference sequence). CDR3 length: 16 residues. The CDR3 DNA sequence: TGTGCCAGCGCCCAGCAAACCGGGACTGTTAACAATGAGCAGTTCTTC. Its translation is CASAQQTGTVNNEQFF.

This clone was recorded a few times. The rearrangement links TRBV27 to TRBJ2-7, with 7 bases fitting TRBD2. The CDR3 sequence is 15 residues long. V trimming: 0 bases; J trimming: 2 bases; junction bases outside the gene matches: 4. The V gene's germline CDR1 is MNHEY and CDR2 SMNVEV (reference sequence). The CDR3 bases are TGTGCCAGCAGTTTATCCCTGAGCGGGACCTACGAGCAGTACTTC. Its translation: CASSLSLSGTYEQYF.

CDR3 in amino acids: CASAPGGADYNEQFF. The CDR3 bases are TGTGCTAGTGCCCCAGGCGGGGCAGACTACAATGAGCAGTTCTTC. The chain recombines TRBV12-5 with TRBJ2-1, with D possibly being TRBD2 (6 bases). Deletions cut 7 bases from V and 3 bases from J, with 16 bases between. Germline-derived CDR1 and CDR2 are LGHNT and FRNRAP. The CDR3 length is 15 residues.

CDR3 loop: CSASNPLQGNYEQYF. DNA for the CDR3: TGCAGTGCTAGTAATCCCCTCCAGGGGAACTACGAGCAGTACTTC. The chain recombines TRBV20-1 with TRBJ2-7; weak D call: TRBD1 (6 bases). There are 15 residues in the CDR3. Trimming pared 3 bases from V and 3 bases from J, leaving 18 bases between. Germline-derived CDR1 and CDR2 are DFQATT and SNEGSKA (reference sequence).

The genes are TRBV10-3 and TRBJ1-1; the D is unclear. The CDR3 runs 12 residues. Germline CDR1 and CDR2: ENHRY and SYGVKD. Trimming pared 6 bases from V and 1 base from J, leaving 6 bases between. CDR3 DNA sequence: TGTGCCATCAGGGATCAGAACACTGAAGCTTTCTTT. Its protein product is CAIRDQNTEAFF.

The chain combines TRBV7-2 with TRBJ2-3; TRBD1 matches 9 bases. The CDR3 has 15 residues. CDR1 and CDR2 from the germline V gene are SGHTA and FQGNSA. J lost 8 bases, V lost 7 bases, and 13 bases had no gene match. The chain's CDR3 is CASTRDRVGPGTQYF. As DNA, the CDR3 is TGTGCCAGCACCCGGGACAGGGTTGGACCGGGTACGCAGTATTTT.

The gene calls are TRBV11-2 and TRBJ2-7; TRBD2 agrees at 11 bases. J was trimmed by 0 bases and V by 3 bases; bases with no gene match: 1. Looked up from germline, CDR1 is SGHAT and CDR2 is FQNNGV. The length of the CDR3 is 15 residues. The CDR3, as DNA: TGTGCCAGCAGCTTTACTAGCGGGAGCTCCTACGAGCAGTACTTC. It codes for CASSFTSGSSYEQYF. Together with reference TRBV11-2 and TRBJ2-7, the CDR3 gives the full variable domain: EAGVAQSPRYKIIEKRQSVAFWCNPISGHATLYWYQQILGQGPKLLIQFQNNGVVDDSQLPKDRFSAERLKGVDSTLKIQPAKLEDSAVYLCASSFTSGSSYEQYFGPGTRLTVT.

This chain joins TRBV2 and TRBJ1-5; 8 bases fit TRBD1. The length of the CDR3 is 15 residues. V trimming: 6 bases; J trimming: 5 bases; junction bases outside the gene matches: 9. The germline V gene encodes CDR1 SNHLY and CDR2 FYNNEI. The CDR3 is CASRADRGYHQPQHF. Here the CDR3 DNA reads TGTGCCAGCAGGGCAGACAGGGGTTACCATCAGCCCCAGCATTTT.

This chain uses TRBV28 with TRBJ1-2, with a weak D call TRBD1 (5 bases). CDR1 is MDHEN and CDR2 is SYDVKM in the germline V gene. The CDR3 loop spans 13 amino acids. V dropped 3 bases and J dropped 4 bases, with 9 bases sitting between them. CDR3 nucleotide sequence: TGTGCCAGCAGTTTGGGACCTACCTATGGCTACACCTTC. As protein: CASSLGPTYGYTF.

V is TRBV30 and J is TRBJ2-1; D uncertain. The V and J ends lost 1 base and 8 bases respectively, with 9 bases between them. The CDR3 sequence is 12 residues long. CDR1 and CDR2 (germline): GTSNPN, SVGIG (reference sequence). CDR3 loop: CAWSGLWDEQFF. The CDR3 bases are TGTGCCTGGAGTGGACTGTGGGATGAGCAGTTCTTC.

The rearrangement uses TRBV7-9 and TRBJ1-2, with a possible D match to TRBD1 (6 bases). This CDR3 is built from 13 residues. Germline V lookup: CDR1 SEHNR, CDR2 FQNEAQ (reference sequence). V was trimmed by 6 bases and J by 8 bases, leaving 16 bases between them. The CDR3 nucleotides are TGTGCCAGCAGTCTTAACACAGGGCAAGGCTACACCTTC. It codes for CASSLNTGQGYTF.

The chain links TRBV30 to TRBJ1-1; D is unresolved. The V gene lost 1 base and the J gene lost 3 bases, with 12 bases spanning the gap. Germline V gene data show CDR1 as GTSNPN and CDR2 as SVGIG (reference sequence). The length of the CDR3 is 14 residues. CDR3 sequence reads: CAWSAPGLDTEAFF. CDR3 nucleotides: TGTGCCTGGAGTGCCCCGGGGTTGGACACTGAAGCTTTCTTT.

The chain has TRBV12-3 or TRBV12-4 and TRBJ1-4; TRBD1 agrees at 7 bases. The junction had 6 bases not matched to a gene; V was cut back by 6 bases and J by 8 bases. The CDR3 has 13 amino acids. DNA of the CDR3: TGTGCCAGCAGCAGTACAGGGGAAGAAAAACTGTTTTTT. Its protein product is CASSSTGEEKLFF.

CDR3: CASSEGLNEKLFF. The CDR3 DNA is TGTGCCAGCTCAGAGGGCCTTAATGAAAAACTGTTTTTT. This chain joins TRBV18 and TRBJ1-4; no firm D call. Germline loops: CDR1 KGHSH, CDR2 LQKENI. The V and J ends lost 5 bases and 4 bases respectively, with 8 bases between them. The CDR3 consists of 13 residues.

The genes are TRBV29-1 and TRBJ1-2; D gene uncertain. V lost 5 bases, J lost 0 bases, and 10 bases lay in between. Germline CDR1 SQVTM, CDR2 ANQGSEA. The CDR3 length is 13 residues. The CDR3 spells CSVNGLANYGYTF. In DNA, the CDR3 is TGCAGCGTTAACGGCCTAGCTAACTATGGCTACACCTTC.

This clone came up once. The gene calls are TRBV5-1 and TRBJ1-5; a possible D gene is TRBD1 (6 bases). The germline V and J ends were trimmed by 2 bases and 6 bases, with 12 bases remaining between them. Germline CDR1 reads SGHRS; CDR2 reads YFSETQ. This CDR3 has 14 residues. The CDR3 bases are TGCGCCAGCAGCTTCGGGGGGGCGAGTCAGCCCCAGCATTTT. Encoded protein: CASSFGGASQPQHF.

The rearrangement joins TRBV2 to TRBJ2-7, with 8 nucleotides matching TRBD2. Unmatched junction bases numbered 9, after V lost 8 bases and J lost 6 bases. Germline CDR1 and CDR2: SNHLY and FYNNEI. The CDR3 totals 13 residues. In DNA form, the CDR3 reads TGTGCCAGCCAAGGACTAGCAGCCGGCGAGCAGTACTTC. It is translated as CASQGLAAGEQYF.

The chain carries TRBV28 and TRBJ1-1; TRBD1 is a possible D gene (5 bases). The CDR3 is made up of 12 amino acids. V lost 4 bases to trimming and J lost 5 bases, with 8 bases between them. Germline CDR1 and CDR2: MDHEN and SYDVKM. DNA of the CDR3: TGTGCCAGCAGTTCAGGGAGAACTGAAGCTTTCTTT. Protein: CASSSGRTEAFF.

J is TRBJ2-7 and V is TRBV28, with no clear D. Trimming took 6 bases from V and 6 from J, leaving 18 bases between them. The V gene's germline CDR1 is MDHEN and CDR2 SYDVKM. The CDR3 loop spans 14 amino acids. The CDR3 coding sequence is TGTGCCAGCAGGACCCCGGTCTACACTCCCGAGCAGTACTTC. Translated, it gives CASRTPVYTPEQYF.

The V and J genes are TRBV15 and TRBJ2-2; D may be TRBD1 (5 bases). V was pared by 0 bases and J by 8 bases, with 13 bases between. CDR1 is LNHNV, CDR2 YYDKDF, per germline (reference sequence). This CDR3 region has 15 residues. The CDR3 region is CATSREQDAVGELFF. CDR3 DNA sequence: TGTGCCACCAGCAGAGAACAGGATGCGGTGGGGGAGCTGTTTTTT.

The chain combines TRBV10-3 with TRBJ1-2; D gene uncertain. Germline lookup yields CDR1 ENHRY and CDR2 SYGVKD. This CDR3 contains 14 residues. V lost 0 bases, J lost 2 bases, and 7 bases lay in between. The CDR3 loop is CAISESRQNYGYTF. The CDR3 DNA follows: TGTGCCATCAGTGAGTCGAGGCAGAACTATGGCTACACCTTC.

The CDR3 sequence is CASSYERDGYNEQFF. The DNA of the CDR3 is TGCGCCAGCAGCTATGAGCGGGATGGGTACAATGAGCAGTTCTTC. The V call is TRBV5-1, the J call TRBJ2-1, with TRBD2 identical over 7 bases. V lost 3 bases, J lost 4 bases, and 7 bases stayed unmatched. Germline V lookup: CDR1 SGHRS, CDR2 YFSETQ. CDR3 length: 15 amino acids.

This clone showed up just a few times. The chain links TRBV6-5 to TRBJ1-2; TRBD1 is a possible D gene (5 bases). Per germline, CDR1 MNHEY and CDR2 SVGAGI. V lost 6 bases, J lost 8 bases, and 22 bases lay in between. This CDR3 region has 15 residues. The CDR3 is CASRIGAAGKGGYTF. The CDR3 DNA follows: TGTGCCAGCAGGATCGGGGCCGCGGGCAAGGGCGGCTACACCTTC.

V usage is TRBV7-8 and J usage is TRBJ2-5; D gene ambiguous. Trimming removed 2 bases at V and 2 bases at J, with 9 bases between. Germline CDR1 reads SGHVS; CDR2 reads FQNEAQ. The CDR3 covers 14 residues. The DNA for the CDR3 is TGTGCCAGCAGCTTATTGGTTCCTCAAGAGACCCAGTACTTC. Translation: CASSLLVPQETQYF.